Listed here are 20 T cell receptor beta chains from one sample, sequenced in a study of neurological immune-mediated disorders. TCRdb re-analysed the 5' RACE reads in MiXCR, keeping a single row per CDR3 protein. The sample has around 66,000 distinct CDR3 sequences; 5.2% are singletons. Source material: PBMCs. The receptor set was obtained from a woman in her twenties or thirties with multiple sclerosis.

This clonotype was picked up many times. This chain links TRBV6-5 with TRBJ1-3; D unclear. V was shortened by 10 bases and J by 1 base, with 8 bases between the two germline ends. This CDR3 has 12 residues. Per the germline V gene, CDR1 is MNHEY and CDR2 is SVGAGI. CDR3 sequence reads: CATVSSGNTIYF. The CDR3 nucleotides read TGTGCCACCGTTAGTTCTGGAAACACCATATATTTT.

The sample holds many counts of this clonotype. V gene TRBV7-2 combines with J gene TRBJ1-1, with D maybe TRBD1 (5 bases). Germline values: CDR1 SGHTA, CDR2 FQGNSA. V shed 5 bases and J shed 4 bases, with 11 bases lying between them. This CDR3 contains 13 residues. For the CDR3, the DNA is TGTGCCAGCAGCATCGAGACAGCCACTGAAGCTTTCTTT. Its protein is CASSIETATEAFF.

The rearrangement joins TRBV5-6 to TRBJ2-1; D is uncertain. Germline values: CDR1 SGHDT, CDR2 YYEEEE. The V end was cut by 2 bases, the J end by 6 bases, with 9 bases between. The CDR3 spans 13 residues. The CDR3 DNA sequence: TGTGCCAGCAGCTTTGAAAGGCCCAATGAGCAGTTCTTC. Protein sequence: CASSFERPNEQFF.

Remarks on this clonotype: A much larger clonotype is one base distant, so this may be a read error. V is TRBV20-1 and J is TRBJ2-7; no definite D call. Germline assignment: CDR1 DFQATT and CDR2 SNEGSKA (reference sequence). Trimming shortened V by 6 bases and J by 6 bases, and 21 bases separated the two germline ends. The CDR3 runs 14 residues. The CDR3 region has the DNA TGCAGTGCCACATATTCCCTCTCTACTTGCGAGCAGTACTTC. Protein product: CSATYSLSTCEQYF.

This clonotype was observed at least ten times. The V and J genes are TRBV5-1 and TRBJ2-1; 10 positions match TRBD2. There are 16 residues in the CDR3. The V and J ends lost 6 bases and 9 bases, in that order; junction bases with no gene match: 15. The germline V gene has CDR1 SGHRS and CDR2 YFSETQ. The chain's CDR3 is CASTPGVASGGAEQFF. The CDR3 DNA follows: TGCGCCAGCACCCCGGGTGTGGCTAGCGGGGGAGCTGAGCAGTTCTTC.

This clonotype was recorded at least ten times. The rearrangement uses TRBV4-1 and TRBJ1-4; weak D call: TRBD1 (5 bases). CDR1 is MGHRA, CDR2 YSYEKL, per germline. The germline V and J ends were trimmed by 4 bases and 8 bases, with 20 bases remaining between them. The CDR3 runs 16 residues. The CDR3, as DNA: TGCGCCAGCAGCCGATCCGGGACCCCCTGGGGAGAAAAACTGTTTTTT. Residues: CASSRSGTPWGEKLFF.

This clonotype has ten or more counts. This chain uses TRBV29-1 with TRBJ2-5, with a tentative D call TRBD2 (6 bases). The V gene's germline CDR1 is SQVTM and CDR2 ANQGSEA. The V end was cut by 5 bases, the J end by 3 bases, with 13 bases between. This CDR3 is built from 13 residues. Written as DNA, the CDR3 is TGCAGCGTTAAGGGACTGGCCAAAGAGACCCAGTACTTC. Protein product: CSVKGLAKETQYF. Full variable domain (outside the CDR3, taken from reference TRBV29-1 and TRBJ2-5): SAVISQKPSRDICQRGTSLTIQCQVDSQVTMMFWYRQQPGQSLTLIATANQGSEATYESGFVIDKFPISRPNLTFSTLTVSNMSPEDSSIYLCSVKGLAKETQYFGPGTRLLVL.

This clonotype was seen a few times. The rearrangement links TRBV5-6 to TRBJ1-6; D is perhaps TRBD1 (5 bases). The CDR3 is made up of 16 amino acids. Trimming removed 5 bases from V and 0 bases from J, with 12 bases in between. Germline V lookup: CDR1 SGHDT, CDR2 YYEEEE. In DNA form, the CDR3 reads TGTGCCAGCAGTTCTGACAGAAGCTCCTATAATTCACCCCTCCACTTT. Its protein product is CASSSDRSSYNSPLHF.

This clonotype has a handful of counts. The rearrangement joins TRBV10-3 to TRBJ2-3, with TRBD2 matching over 13 bases. The junction had 2 bases not matched to a gene; V was cut back by 5 bases and J by 6 bases. This CDR3 region has 14 residues. The germline V gene encodes CDR1 ENHRY and CDR2 SYGVKD. CDR3 in amino acids: CAISPGLAGDTQYF. CDR3 nucleotides: TGTGCCATCAGTCCGGGACTAGCGGGGGATACGCAGTATTTT.

Many counts were recorded for this clonotype. V usage is TRBV7-2 and J usage is TRBJ2-3; TRBD2 is a possible D gene (6 bases). Trimming left V 4 bases short and J 2 bases short, with 10 bases between. Germline values: CDR1 SGHTA, CDR2 FQGNSA. CDR3 length: 14 amino acids. The CDR3 reads CASSWDLTTDTQYF. The CDR3 bases are TGTGCCAGCAGCTGGGACTTAACCACAGATACGCAGTATTTT.

The sample holds many counts of this clonotype. The chain joins TRBV28 to TRBJ2-5, with 9 bases fitting TRBD1. This CDR3 is built from 13 residues. Germline-derived CDR1 and CDR2 are MDHEN and SYDVKM. The V and J ends lost 9 bases and 4 bases, in that order; junction bases with no gene match: 6. DNA for the CDR3: TGTGCCAGTGCTACAGGGGGCAGAGAGACCCAGTACTTC. Residues: CASATGGRETQYF.

This clonotype was recorded many times. The chain combines TRBV7-2 with TRBJ2-5; possible D gene TRBD1, 5 bases. V was cut by 1 base and J by 0 bases, with 6 bases left in between. The CDR3 sequence is 14 residues long. CDR1 is SGHTA and CDR2 is FQGNSA in the germline V gene. For the CDR3, the DNA is TGTGCCAGCAGCTTAGTACAGGACCAAGAGACCCAGTACTTC. This encodes CASSLVQDQETQYF.

This clonotype was found many times. The chain couples TRBV12-3 or TRBV12-4 to TRBJ1-2; D call uncertain. V was pared by 3 bases and J by 4 bases, with 12 bases between. This CDR3 comprises 14 residues. The CDR3 DNA sequence: TGTGCCAGCAGTTTCGGGGAGACCCCCTATGGCTACACCTTC. This codes for CASSFGETPYGYTF.

This clonotype showed up just a few times. The V gene is TRBV2, the J gene TRBJ1-5, with 8 bases lining up with TRBD1. V lost 7 bases, J lost 4 bases, and 9 bases stayed unmatched. The CDR3 runs to 15 residues. CDR1 and CDR2 (germline): SNHLY, FYNNEI. The DNA of the CDR3 is TGTGCCAGCAAGACAGGGGCGGGGGGGAATCAGCCCCAGCATTTT. This codes for CASKTGAGGNQPQHF.

Many counts were recorded for this clonotype. The V and J genes are TRBV12-3 or TRBV12-4 and TRBJ2-2, with 7 bases lining up with TRBD1. The CDR3 totals 16 residues. The J segment lost 2 bases and the V segment lost 7 bases, leaving 10 bases of the junction unmatched. The CDR3 sequence is CASTLEGGINTGELFF. The CDR3 nucleotides are TGTGCCAGCACACTAGAAGGGGGCATAAACACCGGGGAGCTGTTTTTT.

There are many counts of this clonotype. The chain couples TRBV20-1 to TRBJ1-2; D not certain. The CDR3 runs to 13 residues. Trimming cost V 2 bases and J 4 bases, with 11 bases left between them. Germline values: CDR1 DFQATT, CDR2 SNEGSKA (reference sequence). The CDR3 is CSARNTELYGYTF. For the CDR3, the DNA is TGCAGTGCTAGAAACACAGAGCTCTATGGCTACACCTTC.

This clonotype came up many times. V is TRBV20-1 and J is TRBJ2-2, with TRBD2 identical over 9 bases. Germline V lookup: CDR1 DFQATT, CDR2 SNEGSKA (reference sequence). V lost 3 bases, J lost 5 bases, and 1 base stayed unmatched. This CDR3 comprises 13 residues. CDR3: CSARGLATGELFF. CDR3 sequence (DNA): TGCAGTGCTAGGGGACTAGCAACCGGGGAGCTGTTTTTT.

The sample holds a few counts of this clonotype. A much more abundant neighbour one base away suggests this may be a read error. The genes are TRBV5-1 and TRBJ2-5; maybe TRBD1 (6 bases). This CDR3 spans 15 amino acids. CDR1 is SGHRS and CDR2 is YFSETQ in the germline V gene. CDR3 region: CASKYHRADKEIQYF. The CDR3 bases are TGCGCCAGCAAGTATCACAGGGCCGATAAAGAGATCCAGTACTTC. The full variable domain, rest sourced from reference TRBV5-1 and TRBJ2-5, is KAGVTQTPRYLIKTRGQQVTLSCSPISGHRSVSWYQQTPGQGLQFLFEYFSETQRNKGNFPGRFSGRQFSNSRSEMNVSTLELGDSALYLCASKYHRADKEIQYFGPGTRLLVL.

This clonotype was found many times. V gene TRBV5-6 combines with J gene TRBJ2-1; D possibly matches TRBD1 or TRBD2 (5 bases each). CDR3 size: 13 residues. The germline CDR1 and CDR2 sequences are SGHDT and YYEEEE. Trimming shortened V by 6 bases and J by 5 bases, and 12 bases separated the two germline ends. CDR3 region: CASTQGEHNEQFF. The CDR3 region has the DNA TGTGCCAGCACCCAGGGAGAGCACAATGAGCAGTTCTTC.

This clonotype appeared many times. The chain employs TRBV28 and TRBJ1-5; 9 bases line up with TRBD1. Trimming removed 5 bases from V and 7 bases from J; junction bases left unmatched: 9. CDR3 length: 15 amino acids. Germline CDR1 reads MDHEN; CDR2 reads SYDVKM. The CDR3 spells CASSPGTGSRQPQHF. The CDR3 region has the DNA TGTGCCAGCAGTCCCGGGACAGGGTCTAGACAGCCCCAGCATTTT.